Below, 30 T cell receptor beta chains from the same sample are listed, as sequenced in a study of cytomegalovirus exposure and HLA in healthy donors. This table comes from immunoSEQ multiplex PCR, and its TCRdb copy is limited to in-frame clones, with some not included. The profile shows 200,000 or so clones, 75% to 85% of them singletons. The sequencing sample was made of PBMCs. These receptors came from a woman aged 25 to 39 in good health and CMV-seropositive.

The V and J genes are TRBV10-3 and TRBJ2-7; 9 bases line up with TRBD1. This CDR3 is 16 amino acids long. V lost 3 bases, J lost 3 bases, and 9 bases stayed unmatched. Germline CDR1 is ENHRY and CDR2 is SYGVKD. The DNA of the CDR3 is TGTGCCATCAGTGATCCTCGGGACAGGGAGAGCTACGAGCAGTACTTC. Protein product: CAISDPRDRESYEQYF.

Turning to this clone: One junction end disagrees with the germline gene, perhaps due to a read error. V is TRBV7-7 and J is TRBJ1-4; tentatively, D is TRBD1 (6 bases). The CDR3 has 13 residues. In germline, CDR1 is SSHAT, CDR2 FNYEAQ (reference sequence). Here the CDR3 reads CASSRDISGKLFF. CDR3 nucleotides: TGTGCTAGCAGCAGGGACATCTCCGGAAAACTGTTTTTT.

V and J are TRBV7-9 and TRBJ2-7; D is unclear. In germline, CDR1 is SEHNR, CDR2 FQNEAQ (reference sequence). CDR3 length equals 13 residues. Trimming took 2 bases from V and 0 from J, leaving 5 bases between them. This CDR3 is CASSLSNSYEQYF. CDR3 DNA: TGTGCCAGCAGCTTATCCAACTCCTACGAGCAGTACTTC.

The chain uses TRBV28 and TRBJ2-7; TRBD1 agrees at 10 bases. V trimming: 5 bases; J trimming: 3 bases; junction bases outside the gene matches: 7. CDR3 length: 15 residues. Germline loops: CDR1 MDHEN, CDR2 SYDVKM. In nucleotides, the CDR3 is TGTGCCAGCAGTGAACCGGGACAGGGGATCTACGAGCAGTACTTC. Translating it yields CASSEPGQGIYEQYF.

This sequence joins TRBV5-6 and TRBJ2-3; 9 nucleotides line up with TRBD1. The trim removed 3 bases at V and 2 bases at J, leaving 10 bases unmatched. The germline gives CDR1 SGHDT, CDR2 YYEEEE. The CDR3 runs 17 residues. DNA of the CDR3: TGTGCCAGCAGCTCGCCCTGGACAGGGGCACCCACAGATACGCAGTATTTT. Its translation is CASSSPWTGAPTDTQYF. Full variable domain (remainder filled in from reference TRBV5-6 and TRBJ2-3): DAGVTQSPTHLIKTRGQQVTLRCSPKSGHDTVSWYQQALGQGPQFIFQYYEEEERQRGNFPDRFSGHQFPNYSSELNVNALLLGDSALYLCASSSPWTGAPTDTQYFGPGTRLTVL.

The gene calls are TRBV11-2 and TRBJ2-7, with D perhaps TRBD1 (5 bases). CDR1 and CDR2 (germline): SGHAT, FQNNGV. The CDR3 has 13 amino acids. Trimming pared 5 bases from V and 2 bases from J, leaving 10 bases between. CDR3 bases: TGTGCCAGCAGCAGCGACAGTCCCTACGAGCAGTACTTC. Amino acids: CASSSDSPYEQYF. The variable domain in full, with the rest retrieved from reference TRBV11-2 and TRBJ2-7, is EAGVAQSPRYKIIEKRQSVAFWCNPISGHATLYWYQQILGQGPKLLIQFQNNGVVDDSQLPKDRFSAERLKGVDSTLKIQPAKLEDSAVYLCASSSDSPYEQYFGPGTRLTVT.

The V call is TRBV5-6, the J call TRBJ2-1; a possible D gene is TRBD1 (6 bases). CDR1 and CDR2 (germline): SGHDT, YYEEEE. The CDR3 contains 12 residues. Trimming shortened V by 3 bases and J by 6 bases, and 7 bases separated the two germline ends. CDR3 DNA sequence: TGTGCCAGCAGCTCACAGGGCAATGAGCAGTTCTTC. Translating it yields CASSSQGNEQFF.

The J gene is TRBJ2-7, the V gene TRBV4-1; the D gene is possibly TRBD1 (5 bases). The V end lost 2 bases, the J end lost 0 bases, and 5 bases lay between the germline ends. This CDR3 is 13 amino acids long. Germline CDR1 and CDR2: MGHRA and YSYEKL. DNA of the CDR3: TGCGCCAGCAGCCAACAGGGCTCCTACGAGCAGTACTTC. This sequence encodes CASSQQGSYEQYF.

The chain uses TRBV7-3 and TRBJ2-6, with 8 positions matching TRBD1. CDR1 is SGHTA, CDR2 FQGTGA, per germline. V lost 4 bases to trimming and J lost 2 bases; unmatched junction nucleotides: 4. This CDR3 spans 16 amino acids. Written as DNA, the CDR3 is TGTGCCAGCAGCTGGCGGACAGGGACTGGGGCCAACGTCCTGACTTTC. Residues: CASSWRTGTGANVLTF.

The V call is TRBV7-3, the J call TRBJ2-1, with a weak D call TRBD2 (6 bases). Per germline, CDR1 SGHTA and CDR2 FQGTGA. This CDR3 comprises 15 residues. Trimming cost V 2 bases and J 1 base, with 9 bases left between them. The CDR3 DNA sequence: TGTGCCAGCAGCTTAGGGGCGGGGTCCTACAATGAGCAGTTCTTC. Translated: CASSLGAGSYNEQFF.

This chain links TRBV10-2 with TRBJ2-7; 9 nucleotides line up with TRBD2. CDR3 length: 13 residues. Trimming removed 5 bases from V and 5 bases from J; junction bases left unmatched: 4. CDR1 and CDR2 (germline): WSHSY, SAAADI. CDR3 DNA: TGCGCCAGCAGTCAGGTAGCGGGGGACGAGCAGTACTTC. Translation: CASSQVAGDEQYF.

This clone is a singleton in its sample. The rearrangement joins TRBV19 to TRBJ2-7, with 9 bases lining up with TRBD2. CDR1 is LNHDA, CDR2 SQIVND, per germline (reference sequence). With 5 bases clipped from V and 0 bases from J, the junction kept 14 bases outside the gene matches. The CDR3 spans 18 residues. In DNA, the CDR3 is TGTGCCAGTAGTCAGCAAGCGGGAGGCCCCGTTAGCTCCTACGAGCAGTACTTC. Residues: CASSQQAGGPVSSYEQYF.

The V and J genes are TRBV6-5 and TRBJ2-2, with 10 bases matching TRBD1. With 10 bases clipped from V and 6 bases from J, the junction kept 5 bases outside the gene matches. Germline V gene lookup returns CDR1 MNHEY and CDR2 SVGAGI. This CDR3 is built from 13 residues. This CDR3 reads CATPGTGAGELFF. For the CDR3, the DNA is TGTGCCACTCCCGGGACAGGGGCCGGGGAGCTGTTTTTT.

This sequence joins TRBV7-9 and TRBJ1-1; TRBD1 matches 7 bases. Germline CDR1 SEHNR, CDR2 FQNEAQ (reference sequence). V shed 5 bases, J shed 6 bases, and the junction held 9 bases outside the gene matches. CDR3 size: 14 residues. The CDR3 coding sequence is TGTGCCAGCAGCGCAGACAGGGCCAACGCTGAAGCTTTCTTT. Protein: CASSADRANAEAFF.

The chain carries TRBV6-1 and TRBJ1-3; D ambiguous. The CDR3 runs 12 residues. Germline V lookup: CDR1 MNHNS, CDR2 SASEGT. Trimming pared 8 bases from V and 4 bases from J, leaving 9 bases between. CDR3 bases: TGTGCCAGCGAGGGTGACGGAAACACCATATATTTT. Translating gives CASEGDGNTIYF.

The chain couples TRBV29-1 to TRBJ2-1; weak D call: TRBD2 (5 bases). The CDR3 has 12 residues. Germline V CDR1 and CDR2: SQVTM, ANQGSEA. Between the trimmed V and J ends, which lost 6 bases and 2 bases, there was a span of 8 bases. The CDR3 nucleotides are TGCAGCGTGGAGGAGGCCTACAATGAGCAGTTCTTC. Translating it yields CSVEEAYNEQFF.

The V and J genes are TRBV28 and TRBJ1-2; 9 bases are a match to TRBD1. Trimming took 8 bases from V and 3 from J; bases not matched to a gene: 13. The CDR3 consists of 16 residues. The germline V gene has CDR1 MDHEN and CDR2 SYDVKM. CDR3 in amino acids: CASGETTGGAYYGYTF. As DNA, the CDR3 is TGTGCCAGCGGGGAAACCACAGGGGGCGCGTACTATGGCTACACCTTC.

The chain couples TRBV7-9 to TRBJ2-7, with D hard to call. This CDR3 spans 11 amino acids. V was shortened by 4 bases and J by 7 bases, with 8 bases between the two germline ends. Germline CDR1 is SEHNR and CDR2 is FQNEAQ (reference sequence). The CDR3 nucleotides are TGTGCCAGCAGCTCCCTATTGGAGCAGTACTTC. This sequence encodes CASSSLLEQYF.

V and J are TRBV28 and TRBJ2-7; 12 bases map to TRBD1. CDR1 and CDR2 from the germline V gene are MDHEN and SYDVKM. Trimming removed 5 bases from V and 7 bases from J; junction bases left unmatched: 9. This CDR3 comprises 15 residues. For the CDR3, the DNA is TGTGCCAGCAGTCGACCGGGACAGGGGGCTCGGGAGCAGTACTTC. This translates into CASSRPGQGAREQYF.

The CDR3 loop reads CASSYDYYNTEAFF. CDR3 coding DNA: TGTGCCAGCAGTTACGACTACTATAACACTGAAGCTTTCTTT. The gene calls are TRBV6-5 and TRBJ1-1; the D is unclear. Germline CDR1 and CDR2: MNHEY and SVGAGI. With 2 bases removed from V and 2 bases from J, the gap between germline ends came to 9 bases. The CDR3 covers 14 residues.

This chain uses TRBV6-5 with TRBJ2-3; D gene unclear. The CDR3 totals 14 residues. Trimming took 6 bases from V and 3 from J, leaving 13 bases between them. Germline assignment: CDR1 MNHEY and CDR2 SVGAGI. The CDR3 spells CASRLVSGTDTQYF. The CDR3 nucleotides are TGTGCCAGCAGGCTAGTAAGTGGTACAGATACGCAGTATTTT.

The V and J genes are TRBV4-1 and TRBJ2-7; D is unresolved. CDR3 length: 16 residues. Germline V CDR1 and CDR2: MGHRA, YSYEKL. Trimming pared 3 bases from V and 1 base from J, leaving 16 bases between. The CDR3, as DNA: TGCGCCAGCAGCCAGGCTTTGCAGGCATCTTCCTACGAGCAGTACTTC. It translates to CASSQALQASSYEQYF.

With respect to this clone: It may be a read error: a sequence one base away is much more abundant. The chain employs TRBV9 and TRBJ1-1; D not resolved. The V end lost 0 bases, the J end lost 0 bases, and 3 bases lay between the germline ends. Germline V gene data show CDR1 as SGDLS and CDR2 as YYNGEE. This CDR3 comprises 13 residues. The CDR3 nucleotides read TGTGCCAGCAGCGTAGTCTTGAACACTGAAGCTTTCTTT. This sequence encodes CASSVVLNTEAFF.

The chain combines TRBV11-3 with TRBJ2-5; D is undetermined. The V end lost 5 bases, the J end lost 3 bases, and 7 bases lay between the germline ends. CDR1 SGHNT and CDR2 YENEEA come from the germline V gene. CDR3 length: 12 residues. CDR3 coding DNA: TGTGCCAGCAGCGACAACGAAGAGACCCAGTACTTC. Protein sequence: CASSDNEETQYF. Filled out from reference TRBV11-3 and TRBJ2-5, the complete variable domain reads EAGVVQSPRYKIIEKKQPVAFWCNPISGHNTLYWYLQNLGQGPELLIRYENEEAVDDSQLPKDRFSAERLKGVDSTLKIQPAELGDSAVYLCASSDNEETQYFGPGTRLLVL.

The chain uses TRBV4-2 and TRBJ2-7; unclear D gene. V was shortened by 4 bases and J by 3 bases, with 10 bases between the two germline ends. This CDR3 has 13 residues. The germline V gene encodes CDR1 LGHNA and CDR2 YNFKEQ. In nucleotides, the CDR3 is TGTGCCAGCAGCCGAGAGAGAGACTACGAGCAGTACTTC. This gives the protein CASSRERDYEQYF.

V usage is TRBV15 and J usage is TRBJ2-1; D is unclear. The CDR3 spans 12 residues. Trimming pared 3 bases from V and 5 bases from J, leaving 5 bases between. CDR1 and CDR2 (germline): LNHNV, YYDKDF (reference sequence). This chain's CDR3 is CATSRPNNEQFF. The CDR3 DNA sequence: TGTGCCACCAGCAGGCCTAACAATGAGCAGTTCTTC.

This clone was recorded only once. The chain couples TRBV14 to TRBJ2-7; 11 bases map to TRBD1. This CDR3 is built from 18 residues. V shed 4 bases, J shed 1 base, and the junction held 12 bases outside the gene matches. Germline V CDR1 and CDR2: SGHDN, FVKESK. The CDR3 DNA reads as TGTGCCAGCAGCCCAATCAGCCCGGACAGGGGGCTATCCTACGAGCAGTACTTC. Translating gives CASSPISPDRGLSYEQYF. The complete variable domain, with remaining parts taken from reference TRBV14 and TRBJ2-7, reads EAGVTQFPSHSVIEKGQTVTLRCDPISGHDNLYWYRRVMGKEIKFLLHFVKESKQDESGMPNNRFLAERTGGTYSTLKVQPAELEDSGVYFCASSPISPDRGLSYEQYFGPGTRLTVT.

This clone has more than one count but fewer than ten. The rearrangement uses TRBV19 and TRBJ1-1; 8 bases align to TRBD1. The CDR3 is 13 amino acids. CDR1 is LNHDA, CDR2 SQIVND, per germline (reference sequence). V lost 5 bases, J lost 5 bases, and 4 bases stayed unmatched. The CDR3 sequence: CASSSGQGTEAFF. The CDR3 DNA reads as TGTGCCAGTAGTTCCGGACAGGGAACTGAAGCTTTCTTT.

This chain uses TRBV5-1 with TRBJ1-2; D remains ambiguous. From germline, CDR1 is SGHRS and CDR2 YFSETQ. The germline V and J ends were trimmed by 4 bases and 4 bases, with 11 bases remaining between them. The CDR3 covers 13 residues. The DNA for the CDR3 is TGCGCCAGCAGCAATAAATCCGGCTATGGCTACACCTTC. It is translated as CASSNKSGYGYTF.

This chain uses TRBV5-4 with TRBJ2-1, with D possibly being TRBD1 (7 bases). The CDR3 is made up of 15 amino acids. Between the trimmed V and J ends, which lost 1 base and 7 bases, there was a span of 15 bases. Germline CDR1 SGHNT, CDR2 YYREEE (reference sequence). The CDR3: CASSLLQGGSNEQFF. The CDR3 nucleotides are TGTGCCAGCAGCTTGCTGCAGGGGGGTTCGAATGAGCAGTTCTTC. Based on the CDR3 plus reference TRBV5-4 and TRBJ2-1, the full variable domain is ETGVTQSPTHLIKTRGQQVTLRCSSQSGHNTVSWYQQALGQGPQFIFQYYREEENGRGNFPPRFSGLQFPNYSSELNVNALELDDSALYLCASSLLQGGSNEQFFGPGTRLTVL.